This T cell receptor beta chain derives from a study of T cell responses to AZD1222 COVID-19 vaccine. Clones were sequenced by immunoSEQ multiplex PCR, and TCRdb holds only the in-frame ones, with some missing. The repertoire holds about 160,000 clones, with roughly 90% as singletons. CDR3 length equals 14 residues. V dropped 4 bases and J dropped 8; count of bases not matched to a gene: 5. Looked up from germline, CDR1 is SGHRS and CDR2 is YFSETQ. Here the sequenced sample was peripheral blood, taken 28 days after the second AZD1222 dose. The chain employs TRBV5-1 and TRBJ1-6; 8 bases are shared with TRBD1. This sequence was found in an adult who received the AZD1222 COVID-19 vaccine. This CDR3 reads CASSDDRGDSPLHF. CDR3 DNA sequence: TGCGCCAGCAGCGACGACAGGGGTGATTCACCCCTCCACTTT.